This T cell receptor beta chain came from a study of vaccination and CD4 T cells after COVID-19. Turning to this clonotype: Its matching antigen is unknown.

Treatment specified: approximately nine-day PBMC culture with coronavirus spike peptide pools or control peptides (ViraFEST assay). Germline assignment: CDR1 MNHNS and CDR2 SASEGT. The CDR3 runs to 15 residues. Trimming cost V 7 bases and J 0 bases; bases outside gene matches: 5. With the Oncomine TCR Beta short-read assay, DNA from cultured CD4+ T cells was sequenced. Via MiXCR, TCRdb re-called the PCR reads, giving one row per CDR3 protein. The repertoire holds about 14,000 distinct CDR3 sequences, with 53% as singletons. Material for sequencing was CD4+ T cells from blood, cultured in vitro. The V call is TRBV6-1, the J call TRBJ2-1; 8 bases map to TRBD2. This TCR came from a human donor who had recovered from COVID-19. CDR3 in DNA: TGTGCCAGCAATACCGGGACTAGCTCCTACAATGAGCAGTTCTTC. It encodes CASNTGTSSYNEQFF.